These 13 T cell receptor beta chains originate from one sample sequenced in a study of early T cells in non-severe SARS-CoV-2 infection. A single record per CDR3 protein comes from TCRdb applying MiXCR to the 5' RACE reads. Of 57,000 or so distinct CDR3 sequences listed, more than 10% are singletons. The sequencing used whole blood, collected at baseline. Receptors originate from an adult who was a healthcare worker with PCR-confirmed SARS-CoV-2 infection or an uninfected control (not recorded which). The donor label of this sample is uncertain.

This clonotype appeared many times. The genes are TRBV18 and TRBJ1-1; D is possibly TRBD1 (6 bases). The CDR3 runs to 14 residues. CDR1 and CDR2 (germline): KGHSH, LQKENI. V shed 0 bases and J shed 11 bases, with 16 bases lying between them. CDR3 sequence reads: CASSPPGQLKRAFF. CDR3 DNA sequence: TGTGCCAGCTCACCACCCGGACAGTTAAAGCGGGCTTTCTTT.

The chain's CDR3 is CASSEVLNTEAFF. In nucleotides, the CDR3 is TGCGCCAGCAGCGAAGTCCTGAACACTGAAGCTTTCTTT. The genes are TRBV5-1 and TRBJ1-1; D is unresolved. Germline assignment: CDR1 SGHRS and CDR2 YFSETQ. The CDR3 sequence is 13 residues long. Trimming took off 4 bases at V and 0 bases at J, with 7 bases between the two ends.

This clonotype was detected only a few times. This chain links TRBV27 with TRBJ2-7; 7 nucleotides match TRBD2. V was clipped by 2 bases and J by 2 bases; unmatched bases: 6. This CDR3 spans 15 amino acids. Germline V gives CDR1 MNHEY, CDR2 SMNVEV (reference sequence). The CDR3 region has the DNA TGTGCCAGCAGTTTAGCGGGGGTCCCTCCCTACGAGCAGTACGTC. Protein product: CASSLAGVPPYEQYV.

The table lists this clonotype with a few counts. The rearrangement uses TRBV5-8 and TRBJ1-2; the D is unclear. From germline, CDR1 is SGHTS and CDR2 YDEGEE. The CDR3 has 14 amino acids. V shed 6 bases and J shed 8 bases, with 20 bases lying between them. The CDR3 DNA reads as TGTGCCAGCATCCTCCGGGCCGCTTTGGGAGGCTACACCTTC. Translating it yields CASILRAALGGYTF.

In this sample, this clonotype turned up a few times. The chain couples TRBV20-1 to TRBJ2-5; D is perhaps TRBD1 (5 bases). V lost 4 bases and J 4 bases, leaving 16 bases between the germline ends. Germline V gene lookup returns CDR1 DFQATT and CDR2 SNEGSKA (reference sequence). The CDR3 loop spans 14 amino acids. CDR3 residues: CSAKPPRGGETQYF. The CDR3 DNA is TGCAGTGCTAAGCCGCCTAGGGGTGGAGAGACCCAGTACTTC.

This clonotype has only a few counts. The chain couples TRBV7-6 to TRBJ2-7; perhaps D is TRBD1 or TRBD2 (5 bases each). The V end was cut by 4 bases, the J end by 3 bases, with 10 bases between. The CDR3 consists of 13 residues. CDR1 SGHVS and CDR2 FNYEAQ come from the germline V gene. CDR3 nucleotide sequence: TGTGCCAGCAGCTCGGGACCCTACTACGAGCAGTACGTC. Amino acid sequence: CASSSGPYYEQYV.

The chain employs TRBV20-1 and TRBJ2-1, with TRBD2 matching 8 bases. The junction had 9 bases not matched to a gene; V was cut back by 0 bases and J by 5 bases. Germline V gene data show CDR1 as DFQATT and CDR2 as SNEGSKA (reference sequence). CDR3 length: 16 residues. The CDR3 nucleotides are TGCAGTGCTAGAGACTGGAGACTAGCGCGAAACAATGAGCAGTTCTTC. Translation: CSARDWRLARNNEQFF.

This clonotype was seen many times. V and J are TRBV11-2 and TRBJ2-5; 8 positions agree with TRBD2. The CDR3 runs to 14 residues. Trimming removed 5 bases from V and 1 base from J; junction bases left unmatched: 3. The V gene's germline CDR1 is SGHAT and CDR2 FQNNGV. Here the CDR3 reads CASSRGGPQETQYF. As DNA, the CDR3 is TGTGCCAGCAGCCGCGGGGGGCCCCAAGAGACCCAGTACTTC.

This clonotype has a count of ten or more. The chain is built from TRBV6-5 and TRBJ2-5, with D possibly matching TRBD2 (5 bases). The CDR3 consists of 16 residues. Per the germline V gene, CDR1 is MNHEY and CDR2 is SVGAGI. V shed 6 bases and J shed 2 bases, with 19 bases lying between them. The CDR3 coding sequence is TGTGCCAGCAGCCCTCGTTCCTTCCAGCGGCAAGAGACCCAGTACTTC. Amino acids: CASSPRSFQRQETQYF.

This clonotype has only a few counts. The V call is TRBV5-1, the J call TRBJ2-5; D gene unclear. The length of the CDR3 is 14 residues. V was trimmed by 4 bases and J by 2 bases, leaving 12 bases between them. The germline CDR1 and CDR2 sequences are SGHRS and YFSETQ. CDR3 amino acids: CASSGSTVQETQYF. In DNA, the CDR3 is TGCGCCAGCAGCGGTTCGACTGTTCAAGAGACCCAGTACTTC.

The V gene is TRBV19, the J gene TRBJ1-5; unclear D gene. The germline V gene encodes CDR1 LNHDA and CDR2 SQIVND (reference sequence). The CDR3 runs 12 residues. V lost 7 bases to trimming and J lost 3 bases, with 7 bases between them. CDR3 amino acids: CASKSYNQPQHF. The CDR3 DNA sequence: TGTGCCAGTAAATCGTACAATCAGCCCCAGCATTTT.

The sample holds one count of this clonotype. The V gene is TRBV20-1, the J gene TRBJ2-7; tentatively, D is TRBD1 (6 bases). Germline V gene sequence: CDR1 DFQATT, CDR2 SNEGSKA (reference sequence). V was cut by 3 bases and J by 4 bases, with 13 bases left in between. The CDR3 loop spans 13 amino acids. CDR3 nucleotide sequence: TGCAGTGCTAGCCCGACGGGACATTACGAGCAGTACGTC. It encodes CSASPTGHYEQYV.

The chain is built from TRBV20-1 and TRBJ1-3; D ambiguous. V was shortened by 3 bases and J by 2 bases, with 8 bases between the two germline ends. Germline V lookup: CDR1 DFQATT, CDR2 SNEGSKA (reference sequence). There are 13 residues in the CDR3. In DNA, the CDR3 is TGCAGTGCTAGTCGGGATCCTGGAAACACCATATATTTT. Translated, it gives CSASRDPGNTIYF.